What follows are 26 T cell receptor gamma chains derived from one specimen sequenced in a study of γδ T cells in repeated Plasmodium falciparum infection listed by TCRdb under 2021. For bulk TCR repertoire analysis, Vgamma9/Vdelta2+ and Vdelta2-negative gammadelta T cell populations were isolated by flow sorting from peripheral blood mononuclear cells. The library was prepared using multiplex PCR. These reads were obtained on an Illumina MiSeq. Clones were re-identified by TCRdb from the public reads with CATT, and rows with the same DNA were merged. The sample table holds 12,000 to 15,000 gamma-chain clones, of which roughly 1.5% were seen once. Of the sample, around 30% falls within the top ten clones. Sequenced input: gamma-delta T cells from blood. The receptors were gathered from a pool of human donors (malaria-infected and uninfected, not separated).

This clone was detected ten times or more. The protein recorded in TCRdb matches a much larger clone and deviates from this DNA's translation at residue 4, suggesting a read error; the protein here is obtained by translating the DNA. Other DNA sequences of this sample code for an identical CDR3. The chain has TRGV3 and TRGJP2. CDR3 length: 13 amino acids. From germline, CDR1 is VTNTFY and CDR2 YDVSTARD (reference sequence). The CDR3 sequence is CATRDESDWIKTF. CDR3 coding DNA: TGTGCCACCCGGGACGAGAGTGATTGGATCAAGACGTTT.

This clone was counted many times. A far larger clone is just one base off, so this is likely a read error. Other DNA sequences of this sample code for an identical CDR3. No call exists for the J gene, whereas the V gene is TRGV9. The CDR3 spans 15 residues. Germline values: CDR1 GITISATS, CDR2 ISYDGTV (reference sequence). The CDR3 DNA reads as TGTGCCTTGTACCTTTATTCTTCGAATTATTATAAGAAGCTCTTT. Translation: CALYLYSSNYYKKLF.

This clone has ten or more counts. TCRdb has a much larger clone's protein, which differs at residue 10 from the translation of this DNA, likely because of a read error; what is shown is the protein translated from the DNA. The DNA of the CDR3 is TGTGCCACCTGGGACAGGTCGGGGGGGTCGGGCAAAAAAATCAAGGTATTT. Its protein is CATWDRSGGSGKKIKVF. The chain links TRGV5 to TRGJP. With V trimmed by 0 bases and J by 12 bases, 11 bases remained unmatched. The CDR3 sequence is 17 residues long. From germline, CDR1 is VINAFY and CDR2 YDVSNSKD.

This clone was detected only a few times. A read error is likely here: a far larger clone is one base away. The same CDR3 arises from other DNA sequences in this sample as well. The chain combines TRGV4 with TRGJ1 or TRGJ2. The CDR3 is 16 amino acids. From germline, CDR1 is EGSTGY and CDR2 YDSYTSSV. CDR3 loop: CATWDSSVEDYYKKLF. The CDR3 bases are TGTGCCACTTGGGATTCTTCCGTGGAGGATTATTATAAGAAACTCTTT.

This clone was counted ten times or more. TCRdb's protein, taken from a much larger clone, differs from this DNA's translation at residue 14, likely owing to a read error; the protein displayed comes from the DNA. This chain joins TRGV9 and TRGJP. The J gene, missing from TCRdb, was assigned here through DNA to germline matching. The CDR3 runs 18 residues. CDR1 and CDR2 from the germline V gene are GITISATS and ISYDGTV (reference sequence). The CDR3 is CALWQVSRQELGKRIKVF. CDR3 bases: TGTGCCTTGTGGCAGGTGAGCCGGCAAGAGTTGGGCAAAAGAATCAAGGTATTT.

There are many counts of this clone. For this DNA, TCRdb reports the protein of a much larger clone, which diverges at residue 15, most likely from a read error; the protein presented here is translated directly from the DNA. The chain joins TRGV9 to TRGJP1. The J gene, absent from TCRdb, was called here by matching the DNA to germline. CDR1 GITISATS and CDR2 ISYDGTV come from the germline V gene (reference sequence). The CDR3 is made up of 16 amino acids. Germline trimming cut 2 bases from V and 15 bases from J; bases unmatched to any gene: 21. The CDR3 loop is CALWEAEELGKKIKIF. CDR3 bases: TGTGCCTTGTGGGAGGCAGAAGAGTTGGGCAAAAAAATCAAGATATTT.

There are many counts of this clone. TCRdb records a much larger clone's protein for this DNA, with a difference at residue 9 that likely arises from a read error; the protein given is the translation of the DNA. The chain is built from TRGV9 and TRGJP. TCRdb does not report a J gene; here it was assigned by matching the DNA to germline references. This CDR3 has 15 amino acids. Germline-derived CDR1 and CDR2 are GITISATS and ISYDGTV (reference sequence). CDR3 sequence reads: CALWEVELDKKIKVF. In DNA, the CDR3 is TGTGCCTTGTGGGAGGTGGAGTTGGACAAAAAAATCAAGGTATTT.

This clone came up a few times. The translation of this DNA and the TCRdb protein of a much larger clone differ at residue 2, probably owing to a read error; the protein shown here is translated from the DNA. The gene calls are TRGV9 and TRGJ1 or TRGJ2. Because TCRdb records no J gene, it was assigned here through a match of the DNA to germline. Germline V gives CDR1 GITISATS, CDR2 ISYDGTV (reference sequence). This CDR3 has 11 amino acids. The CDR3 loop reads CTLWEEHKKLF. The DNA for the CDR3 is TGTACCTTGTGGGAGGAACATAAGAAACTCTTT.

This clone is termed medium-sized (0.01 to 0.1%). This rearrangement joins TRGV9 to TRGJP2. This CDR3 has 13 residues. Germline CDR1 reads GITISATS; CDR2 reads ISYDGTV (reference sequence). The J segment lost 5 bases and the V segment lost 2 bases, leaving 2 bases of the junction unmatched. For the CDR3, the DNA is TGTGCCTTGTGGGAGGGGAGTGATTGGATCAAGACGTTT. Its translation is CALWEGSDWIKTF.

As regards this clone: A far larger clone is off by one base, so a read error is likely. Distinct nucleotide sequences in the sample also encode this CDR3. The J gene went uncalled, whereas the V gene is TRGV9. The CDR3 contains 17 residues. CDR1 is GITISATS, CDR2 ISYDGTV, per germline (reference sequence). For the CDR3, the DNA is TGTGCCTTGTGGGAGGCCTACAAATATCAGAATTATTATAAAAAACTCTTT. Protein product: CALWEAYKYQNYYKKLF.

The sample holds a few counts of this clone. This rearrangement joins TRGV9 to TRGJP. Since TCRdb gives no J gene, matching the DNA to germline was used here to assign it. The CDR3 totals 20 residues. Trimming cost V 0 bases and J 8 bases; bases outside gene matches: 16. Per germline, CDR1 GITISATS and CDR2 ISYDGTV (reference sequence). The CDR3 nucleotides read TGTGCCTTGTGGGAGGTGCAAGAGTTGGGCAAAAAGTTGGGCAAAAAAATCAAGGTATTT. It encodes CALWEVQELGKKLGKKIKVF.

There are many counts of this clone. TCRdb assigns this DNA the protein of a much larger clone, which departs from its translation at residue 9; this likely reflects a read error, and the protein shown comes from translating the DNA. The V gene is TRGV9; the J gene was not called. Germline-derived CDR1 and CDR2 are GITISATS and ISYDGTV (reference sequence). This CDR3 spans 11 amino acids. Here the CDR3 reads CALWEDYKELF. DNA for the CDR3: TGTGCCTTGTGGGAGGACTATAAGGAACTCTTT.

As concerns this clone: This DNA's translation and the protein TCRdb lists, from a much larger clone, do not match at residue 11, likely due to a read error; the protein shown is translated from the DNA. The chain combines TRGV3 with TRGJP. TCRdb carries no J gene annotation; the J gene was assigned here by matching the DNA with germline. The CDR3 is 18 amino acids. Germline V gene sequence: CDR1 VTNTFY, CDR2 YDVSTARD (reference sequence). This CDR3 reads CATWDVSTQEMGKKIKVF. The CDR3 bases are TGTGCCACCTGGGACGTGTCAACGCAAGAGATGGGCAAAAAAATCAAGGTATTT.

Notes on this clone: The TCRdb protein comes from a much larger clone and disagrees with this DNA's translation at residue 8, likely due to a read error; the protein given here is derived from the DNA. No J gene was assigned, while the V gene was called as TRGV3. The CDR3 spans 10 residues. The germline CDR1 and CDR2 sequences are VTNTFY and YDVSTARD (reference sequence). CDR3 sequence (DNA): TGTGCCACCTGGGATTATAAGGAACTCTTT. It specifies CATWDYKELF.

This clone was observed at least ten times. It may be a read error: a sequence one base away is much more abundant. CDR3 residues: CALWEVGEVIKKLF. The CDR3 coding sequence is TGTGCCTTGTGGGAGGTGGGGGAGGTTATTAAGAAACTCTTT. The J gene is TRGJ1 or TRGJ2, the V gene TRGV9. CDR1 is GITISATS, CDR2 ISYDGTV, per germline (reference sequence). The CDR3 is 14 residues long. V lost 0 bases, J lost 9 bases, and 11 bases stayed unmatched.

This clone was found a few times. The amino acid sequence in TCRdb belongs to a much larger clone and departs from this DNA's translation at residue 10, likely a sequencing read error; the sequence shown is translated from the DNA. J is TRGJP and V is TRGV9. Germline assignment: CDR1 GITISATS and CDR2 ISYDGTV (reference sequence). This CDR3 has 17 residues. The CDR3 nucleotides read TGTGCCTTGTGGGAGGTCCCGCAAGAGTGGGGCAAAAAAATCAAGGTATTT. It is translated as CALWEVPQEWGKKIKVF.

The table lists this clone with many counts. Since a far larger clone is one base different, this is likely a read error. Here the CDR3 reads CATWDRPCYKKLF. Here the CDR3 DNA reads TGTGCCACCTGGGACAGGCCGTGTTATAAGAAGCTCTTT. The chain couples TRGV5 to TRGJ1 or TRGJ2. CDR1 and CDR2 (germline): VINAFY, YDVSNSKD. This CDR3 comprises 13 residues.

This clone was detected many times. A single base is all that separates this from a far larger clone, so a read error is likely. V is TRGV9 and J is TRGJP. The germline V gene has CDR1 GITISATS and CDR2 ISYDGTV (reference sequence). This CDR3 region has 18 residues. Trimming removed 6 bases from V and 2 bases from J; junction bases left unmatched: 10. CDR3 DNA sequence: TGTGCCTTGTGGCGGGTGAGCCGGCAAGAGTTGGGCAAAAAAATCAAGGTATTT. This encodes CALWRVSRQELGKKIKVF.

This clone showed up many times. Only one base separates this from a far larger clonotype, so it likely reflects a read error. Within the sample, other DNA sequences also encode this same CDR3. This rearrangement joins TRGV9 to TRGJP. TCRdb carries no J gene annotation; the J gene was assigned here by matching the DNA with germline. The CDR3 extends over 20 amino acids. In germline, CDR1 is GITISATS, CDR2 ISYDGTV (reference sequence). The trim removed 1 base at V and 8 bases at J, leaving 17 bases unmatched. The DNA of the CDR3 is TGTGCCTTGTGGGAGGTAGAGCAATGGGGCAAAAAGTTGGGCAAAAAAATCAAGGTATTT. Translated, it gives CALWEVEQWGKKLGKKIKVF.

The table lists this clone with a few counts. With a far larger clone one base away, a read error is the likely cause. The same CDR3 arises from other DNA sequences in this sample as well. The CDR3 DNA sequence: TGTGCTACCTGGGACACGTTTTATTATAAGAAACTCTTT. As protein: CATWDTFYYKKLF. The gene calls are TRGV5 and TRGJ1 or TRGJ2. The CDR3 consists of 13 residues. Germline-derived CDR1 and CDR2 are VINAFY and YDVSNSKD.

The table lists this clone with a few counts. The TCRdb protein comes from a much larger clone and disagrees with this DNA's translation at residue 15, likely due to a read error; the protein given here is derived from the DNA. The chain uses TRGV9 and TRGJP. TCRdb records no J gene; here it was assigned by comparing the DNA to germline. This CDR3 has 18 residues. Germline lookup yields CDR1 GITISATS and CDR2 ISYDGTV (reference sequence). The CDR3 bases are TGTGCCTTGTGGGAGGTGCATGGACACGAGTTGGGCAAAAAAGTCAAGGTATTT. It specifies CALWEVHGHELGKKVKVF.

This clone was picked up many times. TCRdb's listed protein matches a much larger clone and diverges from this DNA's translation at residue 7, likely through a read error; the protein shown comes from the DNA. This chain links TRGV2 with TRGJ1 or TRGJ2. The J gene, absent from TCRdb, was called here by matching the DNA to germline. In germline, CDR1 is EGSNGY, CDR2 YDSYNSKV. Trimming removed 0 bases from V and 8 bases from J; junction bases left unmatched: 4. CDR3 size: 12 residues. CDR3 sequence: CATWDGRHKKLF. The CDR3, as DNA: TGTGCCACCTGGGACGGGCGTCATAAGAAACTCTTT.

This clone was picked up many times. TCRdb's listed protein matches a much larger clone and diverges from this DNA's translation at residue 14, likely through a read error; the protein shown comes from the DNA. This rearrangement joins TRGV9 to TRGJP. TCRdb offers no J gene call, so here the DNA was matched to germline to obtain one. CDR3 length: 18 amino acids. CDR1 is GITISATS and CDR2 is ISYDGTV in the germline V gene (reference sequence). The CDR3 spells CALWQVSRQELGKEIKVF. DNA for the CDR3: TGTGCCTTGTGGCAGGTGAGCCGGCAAGAGTTGGGCAAAGAAATCAAGGTATTT.

This clone was recorded a few times. Given a far larger clone just one base away, this is likely a sequencing read error. Other DNA sequences of this sample code for an identical CDR3. V is TRGV9 and J is TRGJP. In the absence of a J gene in TCRdb, the DNA was matched to germline to assign it here. This CDR3 has 17 amino acids. Germline CDR1 and CDR2: GITISATS and ISYDGTV (reference sequence). V was pared by 4 bases and J by 6 bases, with 9 bases of the junction left unmatched. The CDR3 nucleotides are TGTGCCTTGTGGGAAGTGATTCTAGAGTTGGGCAAAAAAATCAAGGTATTT. It encodes CALWEVILELGKKIKVF.

This clone was seen more than once but under ten times. The V and J genes are TRGV5 and TRGJ1 or TRGJ2. TCRdb supplies no J gene; here it was assigned by aligning the nucleotide sequence to germline. Trimming cost V 0 bases and J 8 bases; bases outside gene matches: 7. The CDR3 consists of 13 residues. CDR1 is VINAFY, CDR2 YDVSNSKD, per germline. CDR3 nucleotide sequence: TGTGCCACCTGGGACAGGCAGGTCCATAAGAAACTCTTT. Its translation is CATWDRQVHKKLF.

This clone was recorded at least ten times. This is likely an artifact of a read error, given a far larger clone one base away. The identical CDR3 is also encoded by other nucleotide sequences in the sample. This chain connects TRGV9 to TRGJP. TCRdb gives no J gene; it was assigned here by matching the DNA to germline. This CDR3 is 16 amino acids long. The V gene's germline CDR1 is GITISATS and CDR2 ISYDGTV (reference sequence). The CDR3 DNA is TGTGCCTTATGGGGCAGTAAAGAGTTGGGCAAAAAAATCAAGGTATTT. It codes for CALWGSKELGKKIKVF.